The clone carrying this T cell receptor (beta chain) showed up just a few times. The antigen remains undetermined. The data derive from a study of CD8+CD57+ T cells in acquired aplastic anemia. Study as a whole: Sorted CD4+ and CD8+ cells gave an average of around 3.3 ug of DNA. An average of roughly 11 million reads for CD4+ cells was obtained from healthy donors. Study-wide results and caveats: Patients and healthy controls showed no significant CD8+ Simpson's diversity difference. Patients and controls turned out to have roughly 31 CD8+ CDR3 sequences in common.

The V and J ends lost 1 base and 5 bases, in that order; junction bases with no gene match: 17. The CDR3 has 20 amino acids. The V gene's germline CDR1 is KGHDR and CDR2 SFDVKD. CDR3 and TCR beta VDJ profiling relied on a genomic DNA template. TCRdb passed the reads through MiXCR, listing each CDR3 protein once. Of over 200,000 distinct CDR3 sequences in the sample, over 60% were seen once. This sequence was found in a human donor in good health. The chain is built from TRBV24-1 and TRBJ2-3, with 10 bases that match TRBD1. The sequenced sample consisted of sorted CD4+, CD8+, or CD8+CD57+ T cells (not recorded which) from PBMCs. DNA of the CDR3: TGTGCCACCAGTGATTTCGGGCTCAAAGCCGGGACAGGGGAAGGAGATACGCAGTATTTT. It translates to CATSDFGLKAGTGEGDTQYF.